Shown below are 26 T cell receptor beta chains from a single sample sequenced in a study of post-analysis software for immune sequencing data. These receptors lack a known antigen. Built from TCR beta cDNA, the libraries had unique molecular identifiers in them. TCRdb used MiXCR to reprocess the PCR reads, holding one entry per CDR3 protein. This table holds about 200,000 distinct CDR3 sequences, 29% found once. Study-level findings and limits: Four or five TRBV segments were more frequent in patients than controls; TRBV5-6, TRBV5-1 and TRBV20-1 belonged to this group.

The sample comprised blood. These receptors were taken from a girl under 18 with multiple sclerosis.

This clonotype showed up just a few times. This may arise from a read error, as a much more abundant clone is one base away. The chain couples TRBV27 to TRBJ2-1, with TRBD1 matching over 10 bases. Germline CDR1 is MNHEY and CDR2 is SMNVEV (reference sequence). CDR3 length: 15 residues. CDR3 in amino acids: CASSLWGDRGNGQFF. CDR3 coding DNA: TGTGCCAGCAGTTTATGGGGGGACAGGGGCAATGGGCAGTTCTTC.

This clonotype was recorded at least ten times. The chain carries TRBV10-3 and TRBJ2-7, with 9 bases identical to TRBD1. The V gene end was trimmed by 4 bases and the J gene end by 4 bases; junction bases not matched to a gene: 2. This CDR3 comprises 13 residues. Germline assignment: CDR1 ENHRY and CDR2 SYGVKD. The CDR3 loop is CAISAGQGYEQYF. Written as DNA, the CDR3 is TGTGCCATCAGTGCGGGACAGGGATACGAGCAGTACTTC.

This clonotype has a handful of counts. J is TRBJ2-3 and V is TRBV5-1; 7 bases agree with TRBD1. Germline V gives CDR1 SGHRS, CDR2 YFSETQ. This CDR3 has 15 residues. The V gene end was trimmed by 5 bases and the J gene end by 1 base; junction bases not matched to a gene: 7. The CDR3 DNA follows: TGCGCCAGCAGTTTAAGGACAGGCCGCACAGATACGCAGTATTTT. Amino acids: CASSLRTGRTDTQYF.

The table lists this clonotype with a few counts. CDR3: CASSQDNRVNQPQHF. DNA of the CDR3: TGTGCCAGCAGCCAAGATAACCGGGTAAATCAGCCCCAGCATTTT. This chain uses TRBV3-1 with TRBJ1-5; no clear D. The germline V gene has CDR1 LGHDT and CDR2 YNNKEL (reference sequence). Deletions cut 0 bases from V and 4 bases from J, with 10 bases between. The CDR3 totals 15 residues.

As regards this clonotype: One base away lies a much larger clone, so this may be a sequencing read error. The chain has TRBV20-1 and TRBJ1-2, with D perhaps TRBD1 (5 bases). The CDR3 runs to 14 residues. Trimming stripped 3 bases from V and 2 bases from J, with 13 bases between. The germline V gene has CDR1 DFQATT and CDR2 SNEGSKA (reference sequence). The CDR3 region is CSARTCRENYGYTF. CDR3 coding DNA: TGCAGTGCTAGGACCTGCAGGGAAAACTATGGCTACACCTTC.

This clonotype was detected many times. J is TRBJ2-6 and V is TRBV20-1, with a tentative D call TRBD1 (6 bases). This CDR3 has 14 residues. Per germline, CDR1 DFQATT and CDR2 SNEGSKA (reference sequence). V dropped 5 bases and J dropped 1 base, with 9 bases sitting between them. The CDR3: CSAVQGSGANVLTF. In nucleotides, the CDR3 is TGCAGTGCTGTACAGGGATCTGGGGCCAACGTCCTGACTTTC.

Worth noting for this clonotype: An end of the junction differs from the germline gene, which may be a read error. This sequence joins TRBV12-3 or TRBV12-4 and TRBJ2-3; 7 bases agree with TRBD2. The CDR3 consists of 13 residues. The CDR3 nucleotides are TGTGCCAGCAGTTTGGGGGGGGACGATACGGAGTATTTT. It is translated as CASSLGGDDTEYF.

This sequence joins TRBV5-1 and TRBJ2-3; 9 nucleotides align to TRBD2. The CDR3 spans 15 residues. V dropped 5 bases and J dropped 6; count of bases not matched to a gene: 10. The germline V gene has CDR1 SGHRS and CDR2 YFSETQ. CDR3 nucleotide sequence: TGCGCCAGCAGTTTTTCTAGCGGGGTCCTGGATACGCAGTATTTT. The encoded protein is CASSFSSGVLDTQYF.

A remark on this clonotype: This may stem from a read error, because a much larger clone lies one nucleotide away. The CDR3: CASNQEAQGNYGYTF. CDR3 nucleotides: TGTGCCAGCAACCAAGAAGCACAGGGTAACTATGGCTACACCTTC. The gene calls are TRBV4-2 and TRBJ1-2, with a possible D match to TRBD1 (6 bases). In germline, CDR1 is LGHNA, CDR2 YNFKEQ. This CDR3 is 15 amino acids long.

This clonotype showed up many times. This chain joins TRBV6-1 and TRBJ2-5; D not certain. CDR3 length equals 13 residues. Germline values: CDR1 MNHNS, CDR2 SASEGT. Between the trimmed V and J ends, which lost 1 base and 2 bases, there was a span of 5 bases. The CDR3 nucleotides are TGTGCCAGCAGTGAAGAGCTTCAAGAGACCCAGTACTTC. This encodes CASSEELQETQYF.

Many counts were recorded for this clonotype. The chain's CDR3 is CSARDSNQPQHF. The DNA for the CDR3 is TGCAGCGCCCGGGACAGTAATCAGCCCCAGCATTTT. V is TRBV29-1 and J is TRBJ1-5; 7 bases agree with TRBD1. The germline V gene encodes CDR1 SQVTM and CDR2 ANQGSEA. This CDR3 contains 12 residues. Trimming removed 7 bases from V and 4 bases from J; junction bases left unmatched: 4.

The J gene is TRBJ1-2, the V gene TRBV19, with TRBD1 matching over 7 bases. V gave up 8 bases and J gave up 3 bases; unmatched junction bases: 9. This CDR3 region has 14 residues. From germline, CDR1 is LNHDA and CDR2 SQIVND (reference sequence). CDR3 sequence (DNA): TGTGCCAGTCATACCCGACAGGGTCACTATGGCTACACCTTC. Its translation: CASHTRQGHYGYTF.

This clonotype was counted at least ten times. The rearrangement links TRBV3-1 to TRBJ2-5; TRBD1 aligns across 10 bases. After removal of 0 bases from V and 6 bases from J, the junction contained 7 bases not matched to a gene. Germline V gene lookup returns CDR1 LGHDT and CDR2 YNNKEL (reference sequence). The CDR3 sequence is 16 residues long. CDR3 region: CASSQELTGGTKTQYF. The CDR3 nucleotides read TGTGCCAGCAGCCAAGAATTGACAGGGGGCACGAAGACCCAGTACTTC.

This clonotype was recorded once. The chain links TRBV2 to TRBJ2-7, with 7 bases lining up with TRBD2. With V trimmed by 11 bases and J by 9 bases, 13 bases remained unmatched. Per germline, CDR1 SNHLY and CDR2 FYNNEI. The length of the CDR3 is 12 residues. As DNA, the CDR3 is TGTGCCGGCGGGACTACCAGGGAAGGGCAGTACTTC. It is translated as CAGGTTREGQYF. The variable domain in full, with the rest retrieved from reference TRBV2 and TRBJ2-7, is EPEVTQTPSHQVTQMGQEVILRCVPISNHLYFYWYRQILGQKVEFLVSFYNNEISEKSEIFDDQFSVERPDGSNFTLKIRSTKLEDSAMYFCAGGTTREGQYFGPGTRLTVT.

Concerning this clonotype: Since a much larger clone is just one base distant, this may be a read error. V and J are TRBV20-1 and TRBJ2-7; D might be TRBD2 (5 bases). V lost 5 bases and J 3 bases, leaving 17 bases between the germline ends. The CDR3 has 14 amino acids. The V gene's germline CDR1 is DFQATT and CDR2 SNEGSKA (reference sequence). CDR3 region: CSAGGGTGDYEQYF. Here the CDR3 DNA reads TGCAGTGCTGGAGGCGGTACCGGGGACTACGAGCAGTACTTC.

This clonotype was counted many times. The gene calls are TRBV20-1 and TRBJ2-1; D may correspond to TRBD1 or TRBD2 (6 bases each). The V gene's germline CDR1 is DFQATT and CDR2 SNEGSKA (reference sequence). There are 16 residues in the CDR3. V gave up 3 bases and J gave up 5 bases, with 20 bases separating them. The CDR3 sequence is CSARARGRDGHNEQFF. CDR3 DNA sequence: TGCAGTGCTAGGGCCCGGGGGCGGGATGGGCACAATGAGCAGTTCTTC.

Notes on this clonotype: The junction differs from germline at one of its ends, possibly a read error. The chain is built from TRBV7-8 and TRBJ2-6, with D possibly matching TRBD1 (6 bases). The germline V gene has CDR1 SGHVS and CDR2 FQNEAQ. The CDR3 is made up of 15 amino acids. DNA for the CDR3: TGTGCCAGTGGACAGCCCAACTCTGGGGCCAGCGTCCTGACTTTC. Translated: CASGQPNSGASVLTF.

This clonotype has at least ten counts. The chain employs TRBV25-1 and TRBJ2-1; 8 bases are a match to TRBD2. J gave up 6 bases and V 7 bases, and 5 bases lay outside the gene matches. Germline V lookup: CDR1 MGHDK, CDR2 SYGVNS. The CDR3 totals 13 residues. In nucleotides, the CDR3 is TGTGCCAGCAACGGGAGGGGGGGCAATGAGCAGTTCTTC. Translation: CASNGRGGNEQFF.

This chain connects TRBV6-5 to TRBJ1-2, with a weak D call TRBD1 (6 bases). This CDR3 has 16 amino acids. CDR1 is MNHEY, CDR2 SVGAGI, per germline. V was pared by 0 bases and J by 7 bases, with 18 bases between. The CDR3 region has the DNA TGTGCCAGCAGTTACTCGGTAGTCTCGGGGGCGGGTGGCTACACCTTC. Its protein product is CASSYSVVSGAGGYTF.

This clonotype was detected many times. This chain uses TRBV3-1 with TRBJ2-1; weak D call: TRBD2 (6 bases). This CDR3 comprises 17 residues. The ends were cut back, 1 base at V and 2 bases at J, with 15 bases in the middle. Germline V CDR1 and CDR2: LGHDT, YNNKEL (reference sequence). The CDR3 region has the DNA TGTGCCAGCAGCCAAGTTAAGGGGCGCGGGGCCTACAATGAGCAGTTCTTC. It specifies CASSQVKGRGAYNEQFF.

The CDR3 sequence: CASSQNHDSRIAEAFF. The CDR3 nucleotides are TGTGCCAGCAGCCAGAACCACGACAGTAGGATCGCTGAAGCTTTCTTT. The V and J genes are TRBV12-3 or TRBV12-4 and TRBJ1-1, with D perhaps matching TRBD1 (5 bases). Between the trimmed V and J ends, which lost 6 bases and 6 bases, there was a span of 23 bases. CDR3 length equals 16 residues.

This clonotype appeared many times. The CDR3 DNA follows: TGTGCCAGCAGTAGGGACATTAACACTGAAGCTTTCTTT. Its translation is CASSRDINTEAFF. The rearrangement uses TRBV6-4 and TRBJ1-1; D may be TRBD1 (6 bases). The CDR3 length is 13 residues. V lost 5 bases and J 2 bases, leaving 9 bases between the germline ends. Germline loops: CDR1 MRHNA, CDR2 SNTAGT.

About this clonotype: Given a much more abundant clone one base away, this may be a read error. V is TRBV12-3 or TRBV12-4 and J is TRBJ2-7; unclear D gene. Deletions cut 6 bases from V and 2 bases from J, with 11 bases between. There are 13 residues in the CDR3. The CDR3 coding sequence is TGTGCCAGCAGGGCCGACGGTGCCTACGAGCAGTACTTC. It specifies CASRADGAYEQYF.

This clonotype has just a few counts. The chain employs TRBV12-3 or TRBV12-4 and TRBJ1-6; D is possibly TRBD1 (6 bases). The V gene lost 5 bases and the J gene lost 7 bases, with 21 bases spanning the gap. CDR3 size: 17 residues. CDR3 sequence (DNA): TGTGCCAGCAGTCCTTCTGGGGGCAGATTCTCAAATTCACCCCTCCACTTT. Its translation: CASSPSGGRFSNSPLHF.

This chain uses TRBV6-1 with TRBJ1-2, with D perhaps matching TRBD1 (5 bases). The V end lost 6 bases, the J end lost 6 bases, and 20 bases lay between the germline ends. The length of the CDR3 is 15 residues. CDR1 is MNHNS and CDR2 is SASEGT in the germline V gene. This CDR3 reads CASRKRGEDCHGYTF. For the CDR3, the DNA is TGTGCCAGCAGGAAGCGAGGGGAGGACTGCCATGGCTACACCTTC.

In its sample, this clonotype was seen once. CDR3 bases: TGTGCCAGCAGCCGCGGGGGGCGCGACTATGGCTACACCTTC. Translated, it gives CASSRGGRDYGYTF. The chain joins TRBV6-6 to TRBJ1-2; tentative D call: TRBD1 (6 bases). This CDR3 has 14 amino acids. V lost 6 bases and J 3 bases, leaving 14 bases between the germline ends. The germline V gene encodes CDR1 MNHNY and CDR2 SVGAGI (reference sequence).